This T cell receptor (beta chain) appears in the sequencing data of a study of T cell responses to AZD1222 COVID-19 vaccine. This table comes from immunoSEQ multiplex PCR, and its TCRdb copy is limited to in-frame clones, with some not included. The repertoire holds fewer than 150,000 clones, with around nine tenths as singletons. CDR1 is LGHNA and CDR2 is YSLEER in the germline V gene. The CDR3 contains 18 residues. V gave up 0 bases and J gave up 5 bases, with 20 bases separating them. Study-level findings and limits: Spike-specific TCR breadth rose after two AZD1222 doses, and depth rose as well. Repertoire sampling occurred only after the peak T cell response. Mostly white British, mostly female donors; authors suggested clonal diversity may be underestimated.

Regarding this clone: The target antigen is unknown.

The TCR originated in an adult in good health. Sequencing used peripheral blood, obtained on day 0 of AZD1222 vaccination. V is TRBV4-3 and J is TRBJ1-5; the D is unclear. The CDR3 is CASSQDLNGEGKDQPQHF. The CDR3 DNA sequence: TGCGCCAGCAGCCAAGATCTTAACGGGGAAGGGAAGGATCAGCCCCAGCATTTT.